Sequencing of this TCR beta chain was carried out in a study of immune cell composition in non-small cell lung cancer. Across the whole study: Lung adenocarcinoma or squamous carcinoma made up most tumours.

Some clones are missing from TCRdb's copy, which holds only in-frame ones; the method was immunoSEQ multiplex PCR. The table lists about 15,000 clones, 55% to 75% of them singletons. Overall study findings and caveats: Top 10 clone scores and clonality were higher in squamous than adenocarcinoma. Squamous carcinomas (75%) more often had tumour-associated clones >0.5% than adenocarcinomas (around 33%). Adenocarcinomas with higher top tumour-associated clone frequency had more reactive TILs.

As regards this clone: The antigen is undetermined.

This receptor was obtained from a human donor with non-small cell lung cancer. The sample was lung tumor tissue.

The CDR3 bases are TGTGCCAGCAGCCCCCGGGACGGGGGGGCGGGCACAGATACGCAGTATTTT. Translating gives CASSPRDGGAGTDTQYF. The chain links TRBV7-9 to TRBJ2-3, with 8 positions matching TRBD2. Per germline, CDR1 SEHNR and CDR2 FQNEAQ (reference sequence). The CDR3 sequence is 17 residues long. V dropped 5 bases and J dropped 1; count of bases not matched to a gene: 11.